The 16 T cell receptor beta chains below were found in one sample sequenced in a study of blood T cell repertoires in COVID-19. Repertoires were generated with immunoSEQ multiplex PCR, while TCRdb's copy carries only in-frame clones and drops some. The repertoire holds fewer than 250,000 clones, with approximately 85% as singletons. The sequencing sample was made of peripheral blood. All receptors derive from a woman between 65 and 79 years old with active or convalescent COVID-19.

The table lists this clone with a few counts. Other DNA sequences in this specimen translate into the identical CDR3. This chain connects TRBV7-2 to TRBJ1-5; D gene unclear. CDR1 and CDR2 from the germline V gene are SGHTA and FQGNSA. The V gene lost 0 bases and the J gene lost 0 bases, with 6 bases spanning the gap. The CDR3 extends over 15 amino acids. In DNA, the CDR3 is TGTGCCAGCAGCTTAGCATTCGGTAGCAATCAGCCCCAGCATTTT. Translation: CASSLAFGSNQPQHF.

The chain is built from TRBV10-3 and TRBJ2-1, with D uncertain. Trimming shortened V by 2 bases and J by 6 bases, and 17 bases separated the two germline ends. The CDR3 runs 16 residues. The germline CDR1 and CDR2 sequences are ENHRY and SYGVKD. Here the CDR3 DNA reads TGTGCCATCAGTGAGGCCCTCTCTAGGCGACCCAATGAGCAGTTCTTC. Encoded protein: CAISEALSRRPNEQFF.

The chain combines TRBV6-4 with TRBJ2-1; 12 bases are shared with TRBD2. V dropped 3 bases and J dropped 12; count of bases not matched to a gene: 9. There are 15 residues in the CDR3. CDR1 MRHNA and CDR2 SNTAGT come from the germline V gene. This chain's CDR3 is CASSEALAGGRRQFF. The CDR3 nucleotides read TGTGCCAGCAGTGAAGCCCTAGCGGGAGGGCGGCGGCAGTTCTTC.

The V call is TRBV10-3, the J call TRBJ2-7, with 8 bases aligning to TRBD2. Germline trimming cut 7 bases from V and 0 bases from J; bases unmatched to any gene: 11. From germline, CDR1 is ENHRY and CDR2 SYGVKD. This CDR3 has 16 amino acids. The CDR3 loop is CAITRNSGTLSYEQYF. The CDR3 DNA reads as TGTGCCATCACCCGCAATAGCGGGACCCTCTCCTACGAGCAGTACTTC.

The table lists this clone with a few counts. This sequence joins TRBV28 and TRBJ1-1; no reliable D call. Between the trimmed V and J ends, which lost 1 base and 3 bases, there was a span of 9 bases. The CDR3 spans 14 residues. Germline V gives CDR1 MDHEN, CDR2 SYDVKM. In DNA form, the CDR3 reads TGTGCCAGCAGTTTATATGGCGGTGACACTGAAGCTTTCTTT. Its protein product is CASSLYGGDTEAFF.

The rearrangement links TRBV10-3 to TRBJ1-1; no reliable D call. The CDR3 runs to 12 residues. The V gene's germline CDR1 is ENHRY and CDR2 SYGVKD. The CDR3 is CRLGASNTEAFF. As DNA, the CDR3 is TGTCGGTTGGGAGCTTCAAACACTGAAGCTTTCTTT.

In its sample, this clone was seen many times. DNA of the CDR3: TGTGCCAGCAGCCAGGGACAGGGAGTAGGTGGGGCCAACGTCCTGACTTTC. Its protein is CASSQGQGVGGANVLTF. J is TRBJ2-6 and V is TRBV7-6, with 9 nucleotides matching TRBD1. This CDR3 comprises 17 residues. Germline V gene sequence: CDR1 SGHVS, CDR2 FNYEAQ. The junction had 8 bases not matched to a gene; V was cut back by 5 bases and J by 3 bases. The whole variable domain, filled in from reference TRBV7-6 and TRBJ2-6, reads GAGVSQSPRYKVTKRGQDVALRCDPISGHVSLYWYRQALGQGPEFLTYFNYEAQQDKSGLPNDRFSAERPEGSISTLTIQRTEQRDSAMYRCASSQGQGVGGANVLTFGAGSRLTVL.

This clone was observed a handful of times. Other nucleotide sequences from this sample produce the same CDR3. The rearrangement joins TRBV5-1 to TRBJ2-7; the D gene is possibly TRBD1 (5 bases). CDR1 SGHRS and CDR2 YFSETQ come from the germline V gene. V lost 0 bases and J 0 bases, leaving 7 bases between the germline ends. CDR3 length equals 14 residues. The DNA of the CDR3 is TGCGCCAGCAGCTTGGAGGGGCTCTCCTACGAGCAGTACTTC. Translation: CASSLEGLSYEQYF.

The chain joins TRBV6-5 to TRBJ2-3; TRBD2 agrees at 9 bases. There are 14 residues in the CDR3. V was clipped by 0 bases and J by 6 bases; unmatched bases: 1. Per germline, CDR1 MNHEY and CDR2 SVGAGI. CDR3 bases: TGTGCCAGCAGTTACTCTCTAGCGGGGGATACGCAGTATTTT. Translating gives CASSYSLAGDTQYF.

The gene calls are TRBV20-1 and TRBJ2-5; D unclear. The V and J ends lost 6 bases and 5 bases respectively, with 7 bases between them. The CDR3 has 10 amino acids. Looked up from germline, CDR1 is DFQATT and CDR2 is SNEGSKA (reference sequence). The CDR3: CSALLETQYF. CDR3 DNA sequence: TGCAGTGCCCTCTTGGAGACCCAGTACTTC.

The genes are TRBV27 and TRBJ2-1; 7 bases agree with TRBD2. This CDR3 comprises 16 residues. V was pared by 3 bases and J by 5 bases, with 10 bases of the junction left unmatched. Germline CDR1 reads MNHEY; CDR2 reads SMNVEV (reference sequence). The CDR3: CASSFPSGAQNNEQFF. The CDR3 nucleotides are TGTGCCAGCAGTTTCCCGAGCGGGGCGCAGAACAATGAGCAGTTCTTC.

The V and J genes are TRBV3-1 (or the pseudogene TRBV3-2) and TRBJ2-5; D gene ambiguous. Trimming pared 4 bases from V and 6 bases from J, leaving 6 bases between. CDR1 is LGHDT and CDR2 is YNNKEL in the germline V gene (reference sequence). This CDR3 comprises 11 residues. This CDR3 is CASSRLKTQYF. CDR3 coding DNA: TGTGCCAGCAGCCGACTTAAGACCCAGTACTTC.

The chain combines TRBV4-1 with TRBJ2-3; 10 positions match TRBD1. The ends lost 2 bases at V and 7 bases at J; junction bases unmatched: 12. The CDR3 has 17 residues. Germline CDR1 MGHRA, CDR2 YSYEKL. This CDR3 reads CASSQYGQGGARNTQYF. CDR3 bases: TGCGCCAGCAGCCAATATGGACAGGGGGGGGCACGAAATACGCAGTATTTT.

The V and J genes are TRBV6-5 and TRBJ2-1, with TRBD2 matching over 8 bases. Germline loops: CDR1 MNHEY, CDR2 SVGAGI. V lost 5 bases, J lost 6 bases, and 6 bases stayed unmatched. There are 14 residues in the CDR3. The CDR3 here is CASSTLAGFNEQFF. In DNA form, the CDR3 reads TGTGCCAGCAGTACCTTAGCGGGGTTCAATGAGCAGTTCTTC.

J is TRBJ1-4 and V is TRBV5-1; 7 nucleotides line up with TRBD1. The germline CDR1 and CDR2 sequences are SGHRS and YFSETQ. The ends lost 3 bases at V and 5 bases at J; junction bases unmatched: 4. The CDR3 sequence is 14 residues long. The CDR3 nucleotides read TGCGCCAGCAGCTCACAGGGGACCAATGAAAAACTGTTTTTT. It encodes CASSSQGTNEKLFF. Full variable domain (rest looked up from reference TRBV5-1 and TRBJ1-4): KAGVTQTPRYLIKTRGQQVTLSCSPISGHRSVSWYQQTPGQGLQFLFEYFSETQRNKGNFPGRFSGRQFSNSRSEMNVSTLELGDSALYLCASSSQGTNEKLFFGSGTQLSVL.

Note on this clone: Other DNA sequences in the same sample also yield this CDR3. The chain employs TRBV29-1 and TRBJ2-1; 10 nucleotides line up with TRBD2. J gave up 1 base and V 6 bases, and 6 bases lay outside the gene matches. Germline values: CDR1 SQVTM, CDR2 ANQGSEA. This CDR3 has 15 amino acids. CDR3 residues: CSVTLAGESYNEQFF. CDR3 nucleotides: TGCAGCGTCACCCTAGCGGGAGAATCCTACAATGAGCAGTTCTTC.